This TCR beta chain originates from a study of tumor and adjacent non-tumor tissue in lung cancer. About the study: Each sample yielded approximately 4 million productive TCRbeta reads on average.

TCRbeta libraries were built with three rounds of nested PCR, modified from ARM-PCR. One entry per CDR3 protein results from TCRdb running MiXCR on the multiplex PCR reads. Among 84,000 or so distinct CDR3 sequences, around two thirds were seen once, and the ten largest hold roughly 15%. This clonotype was seen ten or more times. The target antigen is unknown. Study conclusions and caveats: Compared with tumor, normal lung showed significantly lower TCR diversity.

No cell sorting was done before RNA was extracted from the tissue. The V and J ends lost 10 bases and 4 bases respectively, with 17 bases between them. CDR3 length: 14 residues. The germline V gene encodes CDR1 ENHRY and CDR2 SYGVKD. Sequenced input: lung tumor tissue. This chain uses TRBV10-3 with TRBJ2-1, with D perhaps matching TRBD1 (7 bases). The source of this sequence is a man aged 70 or older with non-small cell lung cancer. The CDR3 region is CATMTGTRYNEQFF. The CDR3 DNA sequence: TGTGCCACCATGACAGGGACTCGTTACAATGAGCAGTTCTTC.